This record looks at one TCR beta chain sequence and its context. This entry is derived from a study of response to subunit inactivated influenza vaccine. MiXCR was run by TCRdb on the RT-PCR reads, yielding one entry per CDR3 protein. The repertoire consists of 400,000 to 650,000 distinct CDR3 sequences, with roughly 7.6% occurring once and the leading ten covering around 13%. The CDR3 length is 15 residues. Per germline, CDR1 SGHAT and CDR2 FQNNGV. Trimming removed 0 bases from V and 5 bases from J, with 14 bases in between. The chain couples TRBV11-2 to TRBJ2-7; D unclear. Sequenced material: PBMCs from blood, taken about 23 months after vaccination. This clonotype was sampled from a man aged 45-69 years who received an inactivated influenza vaccine. The CDR3 loop is CASSLEYGFSDEQYF. The CDR3 DNA reads TGTGCCAGCAGCTTAGAATACGGGTTTTCGGACGAGCAGTACTTC.